The 10 T cell receptor beta chains reported below all come from one sample, sequenced in a study of cytomegalovirus exposure and HLA in healthy donors. Primers included in the PCR were 60 Vbeta and 13 Jbeta primers. TCRdb keeps only in-frame clones here, not all; method: immunoSEQ multiplex PCR. The top ten clones hold about 4% of a sample with some 120,000 clones, more than 60% of them seen once. Sequencing used PBMCs. All receptors come from a woman aged 40-49 years in good health and CMV-seronegative.

This clone was recorded a few times. The chain recombines TRBV4-3 with TRBJ1-2, with D unclear. Germline V gene sequence: CDR1 LGHNA, CDR2 YSLEER. Trimming removed 0 bases from V and 2 bases from J, with 13 bases in between. The CDR3 spans 16 residues. The CDR3 loop reads CASSQDHFRENYGYTF. CDR3 in DNA: TGCGCCAGCAGCCAAGACCATTTCCGGGAAAACTATGGCTACACCTTC.

The J gene is TRBJ1-5, the V gene TRBV10-3, with D perhaps matching TRBD1 (6 bases). There are 12 residues in the CDR3. Germline assignment: CDR1 ENHRY and CDR2 SYGVKD. The V end lost 10 bases, the J end lost 6 bases, and 13 bases lay between the germline ends. The CDR3: CATRGEGQPQHF. In DNA form, the CDR3 reads TGTGCCACAAGGGGGGAGGGTCAGCCCCAGCATTTT.

V gene TRBV6-5 combines with J gene TRBJ2-1; a weak D match, TRBD2 (5 bases). V was cut by 2 bases and J by 8 bases, with 13 bases left in between. Germline V gives CDR1 MNHEY, CDR2 SVGAGI. The CDR3 contains 14 residues. CDR3 DNA: TGTGCCAGCAGTTACACGGGAACAGAGGATGAGCAGTTCTTC. This codes for CASSYTGTEDEQFF.

The chain uses TRBV27 and TRBJ1-5; D unresolved. Germline lookup yields CDR1 MNHEY and CDR2 SMNVEV (reference sequence). The V and J ends lost 2 bases and 5 bases respectively, with 10 bases between them. The CDR3 totals 14 residues. The CDR3 bases are TGTGCCAGCAGTTTAAGACGGGAGGATCAGCCCCAGCATTTT. It yields the protein CASSLRREDQPQHF.

The V gene is TRBV5-6, the J gene TRBJ2-7, with D possibly matching TRBD2 (5 bases). V was shortened by 4 bases and J by 2 bases, with 13 bases between the two germline ends. CDR1 is SGHDT, CDR2 YYEEEE, per germline. The CDR3 has 14 amino acids. CDR3 sequence reads: CASSPSGDTYEQYF. CDR3 nucleotides: TGTGCCAGCAGCCCCTCCGGGGATACCTACGAGCAGTACTTC.

V is TRBV7-9 and J is TRBJ2-5, with TRBD2 as a possible D gene (5 bases). CDR3 size: 14 residues. CDR1 and CDR2 (germline): SEHNR, FQNEAQ (reference sequence). Trimming removed 5 bases from V and 3 bases from J, with 13 bases in between. CDR3 amino acids: CASSRGLAEETQYF. CDR3 bases: TGTGCCAGCAGCCGCGGGCTAGCAGAAGAGACCCAGTACTTC.

The chain is built from TRBV7-9 and TRBJ1-5; 7 positions match TRBD1. V lost 5 bases, J lost 5 bases, and 6 bases stayed unmatched. The CDR3 length is 14 residues. Germline CDR1 reads SEHNR; CDR2 reads FQNEAQ (reference sequence). The chain's CDR3 is CASSIGDSYQPQHF. CDR3 in DNA: TGTGCCAGCAGCATCGGGGACAGTTATCAGCCCCAGCATTTT.

In regard to this clone: The sample contains more than one DNA sequence encoding this CDR3. The genes are TRBV19 and TRBJ1-4, with TRBD1 matching 7 bases. In germline, CDR1 is LNHDA, CDR2 SQIVND (reference sequence). Trimming took 9 bases from V and 10 from J; bases not matched to a gene: 20. CDR3 size: 16 residues. This CDR3 is CASRQGTKSPERKLFF. The CDR3, as DNA: TGTGCCAGCCGACAGGGCACCAAGAGCCCGGAGCGAAAACTGTTTTTT.

This rearrangement joins TRBV7-9 to TRBJ2-7; tentative D call: TRBD1 (5 bases). V lost 3 bases and J 4 bases, leaving 22 bases between the germline ends. The length of the CDR3 is 17 residues. Germline values: CDR1 SEHNR, CDR2 FQNEAQ (reference sequence). The CDR3 DNA reads as TGTGCCAGCAGCTTGGGGCCCACGGCCCTCCCCACTTACGAGCAGTACTTC. Amino acids: CASSLGPTALPTYEQYF.

The chain carries TRBV7-2 and TRBJ2-2; 12 bases fit TRBD2. Trimming cost V 0 bases and J 0 bases; bases outside gene matches: 8. There are 20 residues in the CDR3. The germline V gene encodes CDR1 SGHTA and CDR2 FQGNSA. The CDR3 coding sequence is TGTGCCAGCAGCTTAGCGCTTTGGCTAGCGGGGGGGGCGAACACCGGGGAGCTGTTTTTT. Translating gives CASSLALWLAGGANTGELFF.